This T cell receptor (beta chain) comes out of a study of OX40 agonist ivuxolimab in advanced cancers. Whole-study context: Three partial responders included one hepatocellular carcinoma patient and two cutaneous melanoma patients.

Study-wide results and limits: More expanded clones were seen, on average, in CD8+ T cells than in CD4+.

Comment on this clone: No antigen is known for it.

Trimming stripped 0 bases from V and 2 bases from J, with 18 bases between. Per the germline V gene, CDR1 is MNHNS and CDR2 is SASEGT. CDR3 size: 18 residues. Only in-frame clones appear in the TCRdb table, and some are missing; sequencing was by immunoSEQ multiplex PCR. The sample records fewer than 70,000 clones, 75% to 85% being singletons. The source of this sequence is an adult with an advanced solid tumor such as melanoma, head and neck, liver or kidney cancer. The chain carries TRBV6-1 and TRBJ2-3; D is uncertain. The specimen was CD4+ or CD8+ T cells sorted from blood, collected in a trial of the OX40 agonist ivuxolimab. The CDR3 DNA reads TGTGCCAGCAGTGAAGCGCTCTGGCGCTTCGAAGTCACAGATACGCAGTATTTT. This codes for CASSEALWRFEVTDTQYF.